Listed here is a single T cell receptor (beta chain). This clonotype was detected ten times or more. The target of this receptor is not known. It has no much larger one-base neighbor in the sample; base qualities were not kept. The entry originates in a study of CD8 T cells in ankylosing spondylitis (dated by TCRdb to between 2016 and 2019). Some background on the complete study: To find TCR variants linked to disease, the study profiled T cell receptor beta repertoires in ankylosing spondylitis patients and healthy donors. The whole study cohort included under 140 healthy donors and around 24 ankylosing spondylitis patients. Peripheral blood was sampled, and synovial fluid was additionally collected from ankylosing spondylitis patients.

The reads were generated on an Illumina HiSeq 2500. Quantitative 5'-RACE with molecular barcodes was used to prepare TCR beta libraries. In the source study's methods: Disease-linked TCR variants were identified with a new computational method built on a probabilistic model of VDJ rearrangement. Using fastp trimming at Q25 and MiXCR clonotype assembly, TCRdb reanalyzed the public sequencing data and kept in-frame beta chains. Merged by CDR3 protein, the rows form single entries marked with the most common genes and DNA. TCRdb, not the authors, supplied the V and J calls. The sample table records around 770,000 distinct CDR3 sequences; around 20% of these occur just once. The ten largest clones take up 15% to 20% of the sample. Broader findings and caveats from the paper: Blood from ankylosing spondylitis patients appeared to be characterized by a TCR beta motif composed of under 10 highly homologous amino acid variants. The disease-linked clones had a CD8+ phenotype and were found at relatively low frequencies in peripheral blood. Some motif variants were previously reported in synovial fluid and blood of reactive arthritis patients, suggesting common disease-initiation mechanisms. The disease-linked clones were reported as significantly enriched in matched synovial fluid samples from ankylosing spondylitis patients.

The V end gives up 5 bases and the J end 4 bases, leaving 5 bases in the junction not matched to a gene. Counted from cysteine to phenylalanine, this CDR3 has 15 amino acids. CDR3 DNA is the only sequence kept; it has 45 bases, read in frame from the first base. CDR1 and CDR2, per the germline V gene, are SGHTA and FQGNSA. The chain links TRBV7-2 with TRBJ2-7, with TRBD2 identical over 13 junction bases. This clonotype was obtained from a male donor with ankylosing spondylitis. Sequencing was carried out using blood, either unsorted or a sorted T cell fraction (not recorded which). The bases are TGTGCCAGCAGCATACTAGCGGGAGGGATTTACGAGCAGTACTTC. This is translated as CASSILAGGIYEQYF.